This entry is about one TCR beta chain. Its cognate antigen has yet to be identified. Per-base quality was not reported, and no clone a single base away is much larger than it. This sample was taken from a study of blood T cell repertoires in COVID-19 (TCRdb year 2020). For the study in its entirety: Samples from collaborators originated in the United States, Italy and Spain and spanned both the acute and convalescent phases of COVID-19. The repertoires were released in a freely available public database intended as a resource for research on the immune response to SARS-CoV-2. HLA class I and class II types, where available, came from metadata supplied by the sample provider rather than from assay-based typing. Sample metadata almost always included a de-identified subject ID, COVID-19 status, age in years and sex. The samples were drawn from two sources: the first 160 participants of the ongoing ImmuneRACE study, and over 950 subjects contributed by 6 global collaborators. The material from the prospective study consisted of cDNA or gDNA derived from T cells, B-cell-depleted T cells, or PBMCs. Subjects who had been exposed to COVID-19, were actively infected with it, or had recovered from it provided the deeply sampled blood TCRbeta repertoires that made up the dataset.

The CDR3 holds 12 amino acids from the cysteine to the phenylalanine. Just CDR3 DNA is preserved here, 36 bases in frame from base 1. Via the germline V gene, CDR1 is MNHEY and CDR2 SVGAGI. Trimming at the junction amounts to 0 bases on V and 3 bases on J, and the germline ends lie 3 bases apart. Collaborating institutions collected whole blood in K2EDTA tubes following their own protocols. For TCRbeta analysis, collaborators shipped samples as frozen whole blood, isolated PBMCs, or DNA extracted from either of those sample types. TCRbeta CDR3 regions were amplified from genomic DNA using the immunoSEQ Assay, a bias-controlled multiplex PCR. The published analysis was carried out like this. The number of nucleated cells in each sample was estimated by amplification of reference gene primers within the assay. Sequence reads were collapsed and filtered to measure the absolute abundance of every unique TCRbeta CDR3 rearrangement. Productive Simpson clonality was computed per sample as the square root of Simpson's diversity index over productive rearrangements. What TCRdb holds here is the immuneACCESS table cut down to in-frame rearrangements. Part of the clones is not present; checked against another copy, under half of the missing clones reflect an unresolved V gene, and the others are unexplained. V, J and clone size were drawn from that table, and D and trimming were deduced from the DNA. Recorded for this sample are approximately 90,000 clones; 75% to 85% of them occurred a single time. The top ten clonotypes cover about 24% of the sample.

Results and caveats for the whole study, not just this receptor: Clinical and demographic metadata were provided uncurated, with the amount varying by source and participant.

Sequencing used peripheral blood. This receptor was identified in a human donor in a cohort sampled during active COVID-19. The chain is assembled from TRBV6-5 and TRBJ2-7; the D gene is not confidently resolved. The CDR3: CASSYSSYEQYF. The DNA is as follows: TGTGCCAGCAGTTACTCTAGCTACGAGCAGTACTTC.